Listed here is a single T cell receptor (beta chain). As yet, its antigen is unknown. This sample is drawn from a study of naive and memory T cell subsets. Study results and limitations: TCR abundance followed a power law differing between naive and memory subsets. Possibly reflecting memory cells re-expressing CD45RA, a few larger clonotypes occurred in naive repertoires, especially CD8. Findings for naive and memory subsets could not be checked against ground truth. Gini index rose across naive, CM, EM and EMRA in CD4 and CD8.

Two oligonucleotides, mixed equimolar, formed the beta constant-region primer covering TRBC1 and TRBC2. Nested alpha and beta constant-region primers with the SP2 primer drove four PCR rounds on ligated cDNA. TCRdb reprocessed the UMI-ligation and nested PCR reads with MiXCR, giving one entry per CDR3 protein. The sample has roughly 150,000 distinct CDR3 sequences, about 20% seen once. CD4+ T cell IFNgamma after overnight CMV lysate exposure gave donor CMV status. Germline V gives CDR1 DFQATT, CDR2 SNEGSKA (reference sequence). The CDR3 has 14 amino acids. V was clipped by 6 bases and J by 6 bases, with 20 bases between them.

The specimen sequenced was naive CD4+ T cells from blood. The clonotype comes from a human donor in good health. The rearrangement joins TRBV20-1 to TRBJ1-2, with D perhaps TRBD1 (6 bases). CDR3 DNA sequence: TGCAGTGCCCCGGGGGGGCGACAGCGGGATGGCTACACCTTC. Residues: CSAPGGRQRDGYTF.